This note documents a single TCR beta chain sequence. These data are taken from a study of T-cell memory formation after mild COVID-19. One entry per CDR3 protein results from TCRdb running MiXCR on the 5' RACE reads. The repertoire holds over 50,000 distinct CDR3 sequences, with 9.3% as singletons. Trimming shortened V by 1 base and J by 4 bases, and 14 bases separated the two germline ends. Germline assignment: CDR1 SGHDT and CDR2 YYEEEE. The length of the CDR3 is 15 residues. This TCR derives from an adult woman who had mild COVID-19 (a few samples of this study predate the infection). Cell type and time point are not known. The sample comprised PBMCs or a T cell subset sorted from them (not recorded which). The chain combines TRBV5-6 with TRBJ1-1; D remains unclear. CDR3 DNA sequence: TGTGCCAGCAGCTTGTACCGGAGGTCAAGCACTGAAGCTTTCTTT. Its translation is CASSLYRRSSTEAFF.